These 4 T cell receptor beta chains came from one sample sequenced in a study of T cell responses to AZD1222 COVID-19 vaccine. Assay: immunoSEQ multiplex PCR; the TCRdb copy retains only in-frame clones and omits some. The data contain about 130,000 clones, approximately 90% of them singletons. Sequencing used peripheral blood, obtained on day 0 of AZD1222 vaccination. These receptors came from an adult in good health.

The J gene is TRBJ1-2, the V gene TRBV5-4; 7 bases agree with TRBD1. Germline CDR1 and CDR2: SGHNT and YYREEE (reference sequence). J gave up 8 bases and V 4 bases, and 8 bases lay outside the gene matches. This CDR3 contains 13 residues. DNA for the CDR3: TGTGCCAGCAGCCTTACCGGGACAGACGGCTACACCTTC. Residues: CASSLTGTDGYTF.

The rearrangement links TRBV6-5 to TRBJ1-5; 7 positions agree with TRBD1. The CDR3 extends over 13 amino acids. CDR1 is MNHEY and CDR2 is SVGAGI in the germline V gene. The J segment lost 10 bases and the V segment lost 6 bases, leaving 9 bases of the junction unmatched. Here the CDR3 DNA reads TGTGCCAGCAGCGGGACAGTGGTATATCCCCAGCATTTT. Its translation: CASSGTVVYPQHF.

The genes are TRBV9 and TRBJ2-7, with a tentative D call TRBD2 (6 bases). This CDR3 has 15 residues. Germline assignment: CDR1 SGDLS and CDR2 YYNGEE. V was pared by 0 bases and J by 2 bases, with 12 bases between. CDR3 DNA: TGTGCCAGCAGCGTAGGGGGCTGGGGGGCCTACGAGCAGTACTTC. This translates into CASSVGGWGAYEQYF.

The rearrangement links TRBV5-4 to TRBJ2-1; D is perhaps TRBD2 (6 bases). The CDR3 is 14 amino acids. The germline gives CDR1 SGHNT, CDR2 YYREEE (reference sequence). Trimming took off 2 bases at V and 7 bases at J, with 13 bases between the two ends. CDR3 nucleotides: TGTGCCAGCAGCTTTTCCGGGACTTCTAATGAGCAGTTCTTC. Residues: CASSFSGTSNEQFF.